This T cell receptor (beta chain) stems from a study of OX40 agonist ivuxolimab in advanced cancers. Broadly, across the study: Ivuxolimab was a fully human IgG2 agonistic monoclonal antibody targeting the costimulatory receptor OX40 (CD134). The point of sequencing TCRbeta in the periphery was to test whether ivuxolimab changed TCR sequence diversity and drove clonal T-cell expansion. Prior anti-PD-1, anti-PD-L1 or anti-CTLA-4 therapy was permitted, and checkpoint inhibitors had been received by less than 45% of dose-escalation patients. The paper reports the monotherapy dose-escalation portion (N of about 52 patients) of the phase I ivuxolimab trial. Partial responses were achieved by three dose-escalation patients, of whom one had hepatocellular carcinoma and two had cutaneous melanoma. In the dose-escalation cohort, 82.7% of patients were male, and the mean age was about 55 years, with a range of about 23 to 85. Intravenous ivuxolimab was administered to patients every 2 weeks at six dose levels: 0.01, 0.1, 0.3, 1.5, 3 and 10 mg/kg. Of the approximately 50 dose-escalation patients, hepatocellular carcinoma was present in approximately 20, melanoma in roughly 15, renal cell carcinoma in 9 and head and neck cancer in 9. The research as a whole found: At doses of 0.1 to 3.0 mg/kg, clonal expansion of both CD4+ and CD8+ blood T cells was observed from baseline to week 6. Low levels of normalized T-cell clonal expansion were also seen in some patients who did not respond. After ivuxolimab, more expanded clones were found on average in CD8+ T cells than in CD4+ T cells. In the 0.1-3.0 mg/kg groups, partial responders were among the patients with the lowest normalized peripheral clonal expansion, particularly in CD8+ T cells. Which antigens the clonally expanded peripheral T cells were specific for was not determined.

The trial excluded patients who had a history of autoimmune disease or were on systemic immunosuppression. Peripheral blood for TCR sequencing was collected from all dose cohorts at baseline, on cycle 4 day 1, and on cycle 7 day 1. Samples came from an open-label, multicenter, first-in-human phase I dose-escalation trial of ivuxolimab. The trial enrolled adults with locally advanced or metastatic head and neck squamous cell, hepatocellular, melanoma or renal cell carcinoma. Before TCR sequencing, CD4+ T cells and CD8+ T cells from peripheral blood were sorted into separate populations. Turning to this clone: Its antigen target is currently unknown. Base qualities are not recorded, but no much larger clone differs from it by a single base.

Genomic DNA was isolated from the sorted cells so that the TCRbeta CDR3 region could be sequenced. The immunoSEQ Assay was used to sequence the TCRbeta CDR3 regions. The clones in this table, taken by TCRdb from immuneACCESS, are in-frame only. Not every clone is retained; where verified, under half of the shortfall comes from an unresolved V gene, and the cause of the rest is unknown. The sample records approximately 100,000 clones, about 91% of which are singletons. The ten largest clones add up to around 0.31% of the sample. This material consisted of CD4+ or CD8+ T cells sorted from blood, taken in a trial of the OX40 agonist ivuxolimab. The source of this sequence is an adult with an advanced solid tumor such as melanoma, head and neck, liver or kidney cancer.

CDR3 reads: CASSPSDTAGAQYF. The DNA is TGTGCCAGCTCACCTTCGGACACTGCCGGGGCCCAGTACTTC. The chain is encoded by TRBV18 joined to TRBJ2-5; the D gene is perhaps TRBD1 or TRBD2, each of them matching over 5 bases. Cut back by 3 bases and 9 bases, the V and J ends lie 17 bases apart. The CDR3 starts with the cysteine, ends with the phenylalanine, and has 14 residues. The DNA shown is the 42-base CDR3, in frame from base 1. CDR1 is given as KGHSH and CDR2 as LQKENI, both from the germline V gene.